One sample yielded the 20 T cell receptor beta chains listed below, sequenced in a study of CD8+CD57+ T cells in acquired aplastic anemia. Genomic DNA served as template for TCR beta VDJ and CDR3 profiling. MiXCR, applied by TCRdb to the reads, yields one record per CDR3 protein. The table has roughly 180,000 distinct CDR3 sequences, about three fifths seen once. Sample: sorted CD4+, CD8+, or CD8+CD57+ T cells (not recorded which) from PBMCs. These receptors were taken from a human donor with severe aplastic anemia or a healthy control (not recorded which).

The chain combines TRBV7-9 with TRBJ2-2; D remains unclear. The CDR3 extends over 15 amino acids. The ends were cut back, 5 bases at V and 6 bases at J, with 16 bases in the middle. Germline V gene sequence: CDR1 SEHNR, CDR2 FQNEAQ (reference sequence). CDR3 sequence: CASSVPSTLAGELFF. The CDR3 DNA sequence: TGTGCCAGCAGCGTACCTTCGACTCTAGCCGGGGAGCTGTTTTTT.

This CDR3 is CASSWTGVRYEQYF. In DNA form, the CDR3 reads TGTGCCAGCAGTTGGACAGGGGTACGATACGAGCAGTACTTC. V usage is TRBV12-3 or TRBV12-4 and J usage is TRBJ2-7, with TRBD1 identical over 9 bases. The ends lost 4 bases at V and 4 bases at J; junction bases unmatched: 5. The CDR3 totals 14 residues.

For this clonotype: Relative to the germline gene, one junction end is altered; a read error may explain this. The chain links TRBV7-2 to TRBJ2-2, with 12 positions matching TRBD2. The CDR3 extends over 16 amino acids. Germline CDR1 SGHTA, CDR2 FQGNSA. DNA for the CDR3: TGTGCCAGCAGGGACCTAGCGGGGGGGCCGACCGGGGAGCTGTTGTTT. This translates into CASRDLAGGPTGELLF.

This clonotype was found a few times. The chain has TRBV20-1 and TRBJ2-2, with D possibly matching TRBD2 (6 bases). V was cut by 6 bases and J by 1 base, with 12 bases left in between. The CDR3 loop spans 14 amino acids. Germline CDR1 DFQATT, CDR2 SNEGSKA (reference sequence). CDR3 protein: CSAGGRKNTGELFF. The CDR3 bases are TGCAGTGCCGGGGGACGGAAGAACACCGGGGAGCTGTTTTTT.

The chain couples TRBV6-2 or TRBV6-3 to TRBJ1-6; D is unclear. V shed 0 bases and J shed 15 bases, with 6 bases lying between them. There are 11 residues in the CDR3. The germline gives CDR1 MNHEY, CDR2 SVGEGT. CDR3 in amino acids: CASSYSGFLHF. The DNA of the CDR3 is TGTGCCAGCAGTTACTCGGGCTTCCTCCACTTT.

V gene TRBV7-9 combines with J gene TRBJ2-7; 9 bases agree with TRBD1. The CDR3 extends over 16 amino acids. With 5 bases clipped from V and 7 bases from J, the junction kept 15 bases outside the gene matches. The V gene's germline CDR1 is SEHNR and CDR2 FQNEAQ (reference sequence). The DNA for the CDR3 is TGTGCCAGCAGCGGGGACCCGGGACAGGGAAAGTGGGAGCAGTACTTC. Translating it yields CASSGDPGQGKWEQYF.

The CDR3 DNA reads TGTGCCAGCAGTCGGACAGGGAAGAGTGAGACCCAGTACTTC. Its protein product is CASSRTGKSETQYF. The chain combines TRBV6-5 with TRBJ2-5; 8 bases fit TRBD1. With V trimmed by 5 bases and J by 5 bases, 7 bases remained unmatched. Per germline, CDR1 MNHEY and CDR2 SVGAGI. CDR3 length: 14 residues.

In this sample, this clonotype turned up many times. The chain uses TRBV19 and TRBJ2-5; D is ambiguous. Trimming took 7 bases from V and 4 from J, leaving 16 bases between them. The V gene's germline CDR1 is LNHDA and CDR2 SQIVND (reference sequence). The CDR3 contains 14 residues. The CDR3 spells CASTSDLSGETQYF. CDR3 bases: TGTGCCAGTACCTCGGACCTATCAGGAGAGACCCAGTACTTC.

The chain links TRBV7-2 to TRBJ2-7, with D unresolved. The CDR3 length is 13 residues. CDR1 SGHTA and CDR2 FQGNSA come from the germline V gene. V was trimmed by 1 base and J by 9 bases, leaving 13 bases between them. The CDR3 DNA reads as TGTGCCAGCAGCTTAGTCGGTTTTGATGGGCAGTACTTC. This codes for CASSLVGFDGQYF. The variable domain in full, with the rest retrieved from reference TRBV7-2 and TRBJ2-7, is GAGVSQSPSNKVTEKGKDVELRCDPISGHTALYWYRQSLGQGLEFLIYFQGNSAPDKSGLPSDRFSAERTGGSVSTLTIQRTQQEDSAVYLCASSLVGFDGQYFGPGTRLTVT.

V is TRBV2 and J is TRBJ2-1, with D perhaps matching TRBD1 or TRBD2 (5 bases each). Germline V gene lookup returns CDR1 SNHLY and CDR2 FYNNEI. Trimming removed 9 bases from V and 8 bases from J, with 11 bases in between. This CDR3 region has 11 residues. The CDR3 protein is CASVRGDEQFF. The CDR3 nucleotides are TGTGCCAGTGTCCGAGGGGATGAGCAGTTCTTC.

This clonotype occurred once. The rearrangement uses TRBV24-1 and TRBJ2-5, with 10 nucleotides matching TRBD2. The germline CDR1 and CDR2 sequences are KGHDR and SFDVKD. This CDR3 has 18 residues. Trimming cost V 3 bases and J 0 bases; bases outside gene matches: 9. For the CDR3, the DNA is TGTGCCACCAGTGATGAGGTTGGGACTAGCGCCCACCAAGAGACCCAGTACTTC. It is translated as CATSDEVGTSAHQETQYF.

This clonotype was recorded at least ten times. V gene TRBV19 combines with J gene TRBJ1-2; unclear D gene. The germline V gene encodes CDR1 LNHDA and CDR2 SQIVND (reference sequence). The CDR3 loop spans 15 amino acids. Trimming left V 4 bases short and J 10 bases short, with 22 bases between. This chain's CDR3 is CASSTQSDKPLDYTF. CDR3 coding DNA: TGTGCCAGTAGTACCCAATCAGACAAGCCCCTCGACTACACCTTC. The complete variable domain, with remaining parts taken from reference TRBV19 and TRBJ1-2, reads DGGITQSPKYLFRKEGQNVTLSCEQNLNHDAMYWYRQDPGQGLRLIYYSQIVNDFQKGDIAEGYSVSREKKESFPLTVTSAQKNPTAFYLCASSTQSDKPLDYTFGSGTRLTVV.

In its sample, this clonotype was seen a few times. It may be a read error: a sequence one base away is much more abundant. DNA of the CDR3: TGTGCCAGCAGCTCGTGGATTAGTATGGGGTACAATGAGCAGTTCTTC. Translation: CASSSWISMGYNEQFF. The V and J genes are TRBV5-8 and TRBJ2-1; D is unclear. V shed 3 bases and J shed 4 bases, with 17 bases lying between them. The CDR3 sequence is 16 residues long. CDR1 is SGHTS and CDR2 is YDEGEE in the germline V gene. The full variable domain, rest sourced from reference TRBV5-8 and TRBJ2-1, is EAGVTQSPTHLIKTRGQQATLRCSPISGHTSVYWYQQALGLGLQFLLWYDEGEERNRGNFPPRFSGRQFPNYSSELNVNALELEDSALYLCASSSWISMGYNEQFFGPGTRLTVL.

On this clonotype: One end of the junction is discordant with germline, which a read error may explain. The rearrangement uses TRBV20-1 and TRBJ1-1, with D tentatively TRBD1 (6 bases). The germline gives CDR1 DFQATT, CDR2 SNEGSKA (reference sequence). This CDR3 is 13 amino acids long. CDR3 loop: CGAREPGVTEAFF. In DNA, the CDR3 is TGCGGTGCTAGAGAACCAGGGGTGACTGAAGCTTTCTTT.

The sample holds a few counts of this clonotype. A much larger clonotype is one base distant, so this may be a read error. The rearrangement links TRBV7-3 to TRBJ2-5, with 13 bases identical to TRBD2. CDR3 length: 15 amino acids. CDR1 is SGHTA, CDR2 FQGTGA, per germline. The CDR3 region has the DNA TGTGCCGGCAGCACTAGCGGGGGGGCACGAGAGACCCAGTACTTC. Protein product: CAGSTSGGARETQYF.

In the case of this clonotype: A read error may be the cause here, since a much bigger clone is one base away. The chain links TRBV12-3 or TRBV12-4 to TRBJ2-4; the D gene could be TRBD1 or TRBD2 (5 bases each). V was trimmed by 3 bases and J by 6 bases, leaving 12 bases between them. The CDR3 runs 14 residues. As DNA, the CDR3 is TGTGCCAGCAGTTTGGGGGTTTCGCTAAACATTCAGTACTTC. Translation: CASSLGVSLNIQYF.

This rearrangement joins TRBV19 to TRBJ2-7, with unresolved D. This CDR3 region has 14 residues. CDR1 is LNHDA, CDR2 SQIVND, per germline (reference sequence). The V gene lost 6 bases and the J gene lost 0 bases, with 12 bases spanning the gap. The CDR3 bases are TGTGCCAGTAGCACGGACCCGAGCTCCTACGAGCAGTACTTC. Translating it yields CASSTDPSSYEQYF.

The chain joins TRBV7-9 to TRBJ1-6, with D hard to call. Deletions cut 4 bases from V and 10 bases from J, with 17 bases between. Germline V CDR1 and CDR2: SEHNR, FQNEAQ (reference sequence). CDR3 length equals 15 residues. In DNA, the CDR3 is TGTGCCAGCAGCTCCACGACCCTGGGGTGGTCACCCCTCCACTTT. It is translated as CASSSTTLGWSPLHF.

The J gene is TRBJ1-1, the V gene TRBV2; D possibly corresponds to TRBD1 (6 bases). V was shortened by 5 bases and J by 2 bases, with 15 bases between the two germline ends. Germline values: CDR1 SNHLY, CDR2 FYNNEI. The CDR3 is made up of 15 amino acids. CDR3 DNA sequence: TGTGCCAGCAGTCTTTCCGGGACACCTAACACTGAAGCTTTCTTT. This encodes CASSLSGTPNTEAFF.

The rearrangement uses TRBV11-2 and TRBJ1-5; 11 nucleotides align to TRBD1. CDR1 and CDR2 (germline): SGHAT, FQNNGV. This CDR3 has 19 amino acids. The J segment lost 5 bases and the V segment lost 5 bases, leaving 17 bases of the junction unmatched. The CDR3, as DNA: TGTGCCAGCAGCCTCGGCCCAGGACAGGGGGCGCGAAGGGATCAGCCCCAGCATTTT. Amino acids: CASSLGPGQGARRDQPQHF. Based on the CDR3 plus reference TRBV11-2 and TRBJ1-5, the full variable domain is EAGVAQSPRYKIIEKRQSVAFWCNPISGHATLYWYQQILGQGPKLLIQFQNNGVVDDSQLPKDRFSAERLKGVDSTLKIQPAKLEDSAVYLCASSLGPGQGARRDQPQHFGDGTRLSIL.